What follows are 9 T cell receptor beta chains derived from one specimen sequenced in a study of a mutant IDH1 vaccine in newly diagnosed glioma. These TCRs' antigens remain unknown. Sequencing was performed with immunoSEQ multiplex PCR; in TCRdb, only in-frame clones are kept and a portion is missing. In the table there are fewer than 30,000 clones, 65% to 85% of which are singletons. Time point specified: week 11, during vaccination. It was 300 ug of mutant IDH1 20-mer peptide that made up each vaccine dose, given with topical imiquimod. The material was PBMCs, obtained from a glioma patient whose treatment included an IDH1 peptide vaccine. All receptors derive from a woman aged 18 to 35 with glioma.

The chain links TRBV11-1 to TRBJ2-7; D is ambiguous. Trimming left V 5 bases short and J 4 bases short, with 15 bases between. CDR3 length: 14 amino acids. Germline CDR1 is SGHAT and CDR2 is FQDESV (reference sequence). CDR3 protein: CASSTSDGPYEQYF. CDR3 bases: TGTGCCAGCAGCACCTCGGACGGGCCGTACGAGCAGTACTTC.

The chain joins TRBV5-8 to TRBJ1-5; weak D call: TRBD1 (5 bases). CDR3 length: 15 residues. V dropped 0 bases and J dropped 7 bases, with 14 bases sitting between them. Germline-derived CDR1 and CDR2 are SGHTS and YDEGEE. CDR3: CASSLGQGVLQPQHF. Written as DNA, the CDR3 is TGTGCCAGCAGCTTGGGGCAAGGGGTCTTGCAGCCCCAGCATTTT.

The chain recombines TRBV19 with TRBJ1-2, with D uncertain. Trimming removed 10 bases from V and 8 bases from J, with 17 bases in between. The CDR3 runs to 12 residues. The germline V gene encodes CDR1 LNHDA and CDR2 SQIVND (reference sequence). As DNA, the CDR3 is TGTGCCACGACGAGGGAGGATAAGGGCTACACCTTC. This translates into CATTREDKGYTF.

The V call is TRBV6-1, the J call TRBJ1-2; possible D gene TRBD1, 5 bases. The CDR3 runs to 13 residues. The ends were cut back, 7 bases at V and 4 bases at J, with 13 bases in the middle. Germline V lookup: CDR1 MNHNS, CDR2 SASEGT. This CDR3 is CASIRAGGYGYTF. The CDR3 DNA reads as TGTGCCAGCATAAGGGCCGGGGGCTATGGCTACACCTTC.

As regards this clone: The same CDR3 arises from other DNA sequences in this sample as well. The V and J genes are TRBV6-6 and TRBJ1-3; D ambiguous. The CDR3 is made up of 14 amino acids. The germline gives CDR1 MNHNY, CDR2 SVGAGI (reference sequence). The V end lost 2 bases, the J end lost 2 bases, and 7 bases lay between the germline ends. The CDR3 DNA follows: TGTGCCAGCAGTTACCTAACAGCTGGAAACACCATATATTTT. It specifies CASSYLTAGNTIYF.

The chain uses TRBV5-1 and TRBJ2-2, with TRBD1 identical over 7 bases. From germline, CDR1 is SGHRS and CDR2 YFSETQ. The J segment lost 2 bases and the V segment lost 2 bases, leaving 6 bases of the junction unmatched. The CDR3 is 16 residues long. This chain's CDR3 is CASSFSGTDNTGELFF. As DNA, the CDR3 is TGCGCCAGCAGCTTCTCCGGGACAGATAACACCGGGGAGCTGTTTTTT.

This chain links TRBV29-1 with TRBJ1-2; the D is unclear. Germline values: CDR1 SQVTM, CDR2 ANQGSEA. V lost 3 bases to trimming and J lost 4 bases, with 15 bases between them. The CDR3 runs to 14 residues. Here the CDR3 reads CSVDSEVGLYGYTF. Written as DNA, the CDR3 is TGCAGCGTTGACTCAGAGGTAGGCCTCTATGGCTACACCTTC.

This CDR3 is CASRARTGGDSPLHF. CDR3 sequence (DNA): TGTGCCAGCCGCGCCAGGACAGGGGGAGATTCACCCCTCCACTTT. The V gene is TRBV2, the J gene TRBJ1-6; 10 bases fit TRBD1. This CDR3 spans 15 amino acids. V was pared by 8 bases and J by 8 bases, with 9 bases of the junction left unmatched. The germline gives CDR1 SNHLY, CDR2 FYNNEI. Variable domain in full (rest from reference TRBV2 and TRBJ1-6): EPEVTQTPSHQVTQMGQEVILRCVPISNHLYFYWYRQILGQKVEFLVSFYNNEISEKSEIFDDQFSVERPDGSNFTLKIRSTKLEDSAMYFCASRARTGGDSPLHFGNGTRLTVT.

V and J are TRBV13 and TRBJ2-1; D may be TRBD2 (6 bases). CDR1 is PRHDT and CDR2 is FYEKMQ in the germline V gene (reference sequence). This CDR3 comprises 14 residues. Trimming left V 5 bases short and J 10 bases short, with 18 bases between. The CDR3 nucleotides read TGTGCCAGCAGCCGCTCTACAGGAGGGAAAGAGCAGTTCTTC. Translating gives CASSRSTGGKEQFF.